This TCR beta chain comes out of a study of cytomegalovirus exposure and HLA in healthy donors. Notes on this clone: The target antigen is unknown.

13 Jbeta primers and 60 Vbeta primers were used for the PCR. Measured with immunoSEQ multiplex PCR; TCRdb has only the in-frame clones, and not every one. Among approximately 150,000 clones, roughly 80% were seen once, and the ten largest hold 14%. CDR1 is KGHSH and CDR2 is LQKENI in the germline V gene. V was pared by 8 bases and J by 1 base, with 4 bases of the junction left unmatched. The CDR3 length is 13 residues. Study findings and constraints: Follow-up analysis seemed to connect common viral pathogens with several of the most significant clusters identified.

This TCR came from a woman in her 40s in good health and CMV-seronegative. This chain links TRBV18 with TRBJ1-2, with 7 bases fitting TRBD1. Sequencing input: PBMCs. CDR3 amino acids: CASRGQLNYGYTF. The CDR3 DNA reads TGTGCCAGCCGGGGACAGCTTAACTATGGCTACACCTTC.